These T cell receptor beta chains were read from a single sample in a study of monozygotic twins with inflammatory bowel disease. TCRdb reprocessed the 5' RACE reads; each CDR3 protein has one entry and no DNA is given. The ten most abundant clones cover about 2.5% of a sample with over 350,000 distinct CDR3 sequences. The source material was blood. The receptors come from a human donor with ulcerative colitis or Crohn's disease, or a healthy co-twin of an affected twin (not recorded which). Both conserved end residues are part of each CDR3. Each record gives: V gene, J gene, CDR3 protein.

TRBV7-8,TRBJ2-1,CASSLGGERDNEQFF
TRBV24-1,TRBJ2-2,CATSERGDTGELFF
TRBV2,TRBJ1-2,CASRRDPHSSGYTF
TRBV12-3/TRBV12-4,TRBJ1-4,CASSFRGGAEKLFF
TRBV29-1,TRBJ1-1,CSGRQGWGMNTEAFF
TRBV5-1,TRBJ2-7,CASSLGAAVSSYEQYF
TRBV4-3,TRBJ1-4,CASSSTGDGGEKLFF
TRBV5-5,TRBJ2-3,CASSLVRTGGTDTQYF
TRBV5-5,TRBJ2-1,CASSSWTVAGNEQFF
TRBV20-1,TRBJ2-3,CSARTGDTQYF
TRBV19,TRBJ2-7,CASSTWTGSLGGEQYF